The sample holds a few counts of the clone carrying this T cell receptor beta chain. The antigen remains undetermined. Repertoires were generated with immunoSEQ multiplex PCR, while TCRdb's copy carries only in-frame clones and drops some. The table lists about 98,000 clones, around 86% of them singletons, with 17% in the top ten. This entry is derived from a study of graft-versus-host responses after intestinal transplantation. Germline CDR1 is SGHDT and CDR2 is YYEEEE. The V end lost 3 bases, the J end lost 7 bases, and 11 bases lay between the germline ends. The CDR3 runs to 13 residues. Sequencing used unstimulated CD8+ T cells sorted from spleen or lymph node cells, obtained before intestinal transplant. This chain joins TRBV5-6 and TRBJ2-1; D is possibly TRBD2 (6 bases). This TCR came from a human donor who received an intestinal transplant. The CDR3 DNA reads TGTGCCAGCAGCTGGGATGGGGGGAATGAGCAGTTCTTC. As protein: CASSWDGGNEQFF.